This passage covers 30 T cell receptor beta chains from one sample sequenced in a study of Ad26.COV2.S vaccination and SARS-CoV-2 variants. Treatment denoted: 15 to 20 received Ad26.COV2.S at low or high dose, single or two shots; several received placebo; per-sample allocation not given. After the first vaccine or placebo injection, samples were drawn on day 63. Using immunoSEQ multiplex PCR, the repertoire was profiled, and TCRdb retains in-frame clones only, with some absent. The sample shows 350,000 to 400,000 clones, 89% of them seen only once. The specimen was peripheral blood, collected in a trial of Ad26.COV2.S vaccine versus placebo. The receptors were sampled from a person between 18 and 65 years old who received the Ad26.COV2.S COVID-19 vaccine or a placebo.

The gene calls are TRBV7-9 and TRBJ2-6; D not certain. This CDR3 is 15 amino acids long. CDR1 is SEHNR and CDR2 is FQNEAQ in the germline V gene (reference sequence). Trimming removed 7 bases at V and 3 bases at J, with 13 bases between. The CDR3 protein is CASTLGGYGANVLTF. Written as DNA, the CDR3 is TGTGCCAGCACCTTGGGTGGGTATGGGGCCAACGTCCTGACTTTC.

The chain carries TRBV29-1 and TRBJ1-1; perhaps TRBD1 as D (6 bases). The CDR3 consists of 14 residues. Trimming removed 4 bases from V and 4 bases from J, with 16 bases in between. Germline CDR1 reads SQVTM; CDR2 reads ANQGSEA. As DNA, the CDR3 is TGCAGCGTTGCTCGGACTCCGACAGGCACTGAAGCTTTCTTT. The encoded protein is CSVARTPTGTEAFF.

The V gene is TRBV7-2, the J gene TRBJ1-4; 7 nucleotides align to TRBD1. The germline gives CDR1 SGHTA, CDR2 FQGNSA. Trimming removed 4 bases from V and 14 bases from J; junction bases left unmatched: 7. This CDR3 region has 12 residues. The CDR3 DNA is TGTGCCAGCAGCTCCCAGACAGGGCGGCTGTTTTTT. The encoded protein is CASSSQTGRLFF.

The V call is TRBV7-2, the J call TRBJ2-1; D not certain. CDR1 SGHTA and CDR2 FQGNSA come from the germline V gene. The ends were cut back, 3 bases at V and 6 bases at J, with 6 bases in the middle. CDR3 length: 12 residues. The DNA for the CDR3 is TGTGCCAGCAGCTTGATGCGCAATGAGCAGTTCTTC. This encodes CASSLMRNEQFF. Full variable domain (outside the CDR3, taken from reference TRBV7-2 and TRBJ2-1): GAGVSQSPSNKVTEKGKDVELRCDPISGHTALYWYRQSLGQGLEFLIYFQGNSAPDKSGLPSDRFSAERTGGSVSTLTIQRTQQEDSAVYLCASSLMRNEQFFGPGTRLTVL.

The chain is built from TRBV18 and TRBJ2-7; a weak D match, TRBD1 (5 bases). Trimming took 5 bases from V and 3 from J, leaving 8 bases between them. The CDR3 runs 12 residues. CDR1 is KGHSH, CDR2 LQKENI, per germline. This CDR3 is CASSGQGYEQYF. CDR3 nucleotide sequence: TGTGCCAGCTCAGGGCAGGGCTACGAGCAGTACTTC.

This chain uses TRBV2 with TRBJ2-2; TRBD2 agrees at 10 bases. Trimming removed 9 bases from V and 6 bases from J; junction bases left unmatched: 10. Per the germline V gene, CDR1 is SNHLY and CDR2 is FYNNEI. CDR3 length: 15 residues. For the CDR3, the DNA is TGTGCCAGTAAGAAGGCTAGCGGGAGCCCCGGGGAGCTGTTTTTT. This sequence encodes CASKKASGSPGELFF.

There are a few counts of this clone. This chain joins TRBV2 and TRBJ2-1; TRBD2 matches at 13 bases. The CDR3 covers 16 residues. CDR1 is SNHLY, CDR2 FYNNEI, per germline. V lost 6 bases to trimming and J lost 3 bases; unmatched junction nucleotides: 5. The CDR3 spells CASSSGTSGNYNEQFF. CDR3 coding DNA: TGTGCCAGCAGCTCCGGGACTAGCGGGAACTACAATGAGCAGTTCTTC.

The CDR3 is CASSVTGTGTGGYTF. The CDR3 DNA is TGTGCCAGCAGCGTCACCGGGACAGGGACTGGTGGCTACACCTTC. The chain combines TRBV9 with TRBJ1-2; 9 bases agree with TRBD1. V lost 2 bases to trimming and J lost 7 bases; unmatched junction nucleotides: 9. Germline-derived CDR1 and CDR2 are SGDLS and YYNGEE. The CDR3 is made up of 15 amino acids.

V usage is TRBV28 and J usage is TRBJ2-5, with TRBD2 matching 11 bases. The CDR3 contains 15 residues. The germline CDR1 and CDR2 sequences are MDHEN and SYDVKM. Unmatched junction bases numbered 8, after V lost 6 bases and J lost 5 bases. The CDR3 spells CASSQLAGVGETQYF. Written as DNA, the CDR3 is TGTGCCAGCAGCCAACTAGCGGGAGTGGGGGAGACCCAGTACTTC. The whole variable domain, filled in from reference TRBV28 and TRBJ2-5, reads DVKVTQSSRYLVKRTGEKVFLECVQDMDHENMFWYRQDPGLGLRLIYFSYDVKMKEKGDIPEGYSVSREKKERFSLILESASTNQTSMYLCASSQLAGVGETQYFGPGTRLLVL.

The rearrangement links TRBV18 to TRBJ1-3; TRBD1 is a possible D gene (5 bases). This CDR3 region has 13 residues. The V gene lost 3 bases and the J gene lost 5 bases, with 8 bases spanning the gap. Per the germline V gene, CDR1 is KGHSH and CDR2 is LQKENI. CDR3 DNA sequence: TGTGCCAGCTCACCCCAGGGTAGAAACACCATATATTTT. This codes for CASSPQGRNTIYF.

V usage is TRBV28 and J usage is TRBJ1-5; TRBD1 matches 9 bases. J lost 1 base, V lost 6 bases, and 4 bases had no gene match. CDR1 and CDR2 (germline): MDHEN, SYDVKM. The CDR3 totals 15 residues. The CDR3 region is CASSRQGGSNQPQHF. CDR3 in DNA: TGTGCCAGCAGCCGACAGGGGGGAAGCAATCAGCCCCAGCATTTT.

Only one count was recorded for this clone. The V call is TRBV4-1, the J call TRBJ1-2; D unclear. This CDR3 spans 13 amino acids. Trimming shortened V by 5 bases and J by 8 bases, and 15 bases separated the two germline ends. Germline loops: CDR1 MGHRA, CDR2 YSYEKL. DNA of the CDR3: TGCGCCAGCAGCACAATAACGTCCTACGGCTACACCTTC. Translation gives CASSTITSYGYTF.

The chain carries TRBV5-6 and TRBJ2-3, with TRBD2 identical over 8 bases. The germline V gene encodes CDR1 SGHDT and CDR2 YYEEEE. This CDR3 region has 15 residues. Trimming cost V 3 bases and J 5 bases; bases outside gene matches: 8. The CDR3 nucleotides read TGTGCCAGCAGCTACTCCGGGACTAGGAGAGATACGCAGTATTTT. It yields the protein CASSYSGTRRDTQYF.

The CDR3 nucleotides are TGTGCCAGCAGCGCCCCCCGGGCTAGCGGGAGTGTTAGCACAGATACGCAGTATTTT. Translating gives CASSAPRASGSVSTDTQYF. This chain connects TRBV9 to TRBJ2-3; 10 bases match TRBD2. Germline-derived CDR1 and CDR2 are SGDLS and YYNGEE. V dropped 3 bases and J dropped 0; count of bases not matched to a gene: 13. The CDR3 totals 19 residues.

The V gene is TRBV5-6, the J gene TRBJ1-4, with D unclear. CDR1 and CDR2 (germline): SGHDT, YYEEEE. There are 14 residues in the CDR3. V gave up 1 base and J gave up 5 bases, with 9 bases separating them. The CDR3 here is CASSLFPVNEKLFF. CDR3 coding DNA: TGTGCCAGCAGCTTGTTCCCAGTGAATGAAAAACTGTTTTTT.

This clone showed up just once. This sequence joins TRBV4-2 and TRBJ2-1; possibly TRBD2 for D (6 bases). This CDR3 is built from 15 residues. The germline V gene encodes CDR1 LGHNA and CDR2 YNFKEQ. V lost 0 bases and J 7 bases, leaving 13 bases between the germline ends. CDR3 coding DNA: TGTGCCAGCAGCCAAGATCCCCTCCGGGGGAATGAGCAGTTCTTC. Translation: CASSQDPLRGNEQFF.

J is TRBJ2-7 and V is TRBV19; tentative D call: TRBD1 (6 bases). Between the trimmed V and J ends, which lost 0 bases and 0 bases, there was a span of 12 bases. CDR1 LNHDA and CDR2 SQIVND come from the germline V gene (reference sequence). This CDR3 is built from 16 residues. The CDR3 loop reads CASSIEGNRASYEQYF. The CDR3, as DNA: TGTGCCAGTAGTATAGAAGGGAACAGGGCCTCCTACGAGCAGTACTTC.

The V call is TRBV5-6, the J call TRBJ2-7, with 9 bases identical to TRBD2. Unmatched junction bases numbered 3, after V lost 0 bases and J lost 2 bases. The V gene's germline CDR1 is SGHDT and CDR2 YYEEEE. The CDR3 extends over 15 amino acids. The CDR3, as DNA: TGTGCCAGCAGCTTGGGGCCTAGCGGGACCTACGAGCAGTACTTC. Its translation: CASSLGPSGTYEQYF. The full variable domain, rest sourced from reference TRBV5-6 and TRBJ2-7, is DAGVTQSPTHLIKTRGQQVTLRCSPKSGHDTVSWYQQALGQGPQFIFQYYEEEERQRGNFPDRFSGHQFPNYSSELNVNALLLGDSALYLCASSLGPSGTYEQYFGPGTRLTVT.

The chain links TRBV5-1 to TRBJ2-7, with 8 bases identical to TRBD1. V shed 0 bases and J 2 bases; nucleotides not matched to a gene: 4. Germline loops: CDR1 SGHRS, CDR2 YFSETQ. The CDR3 totals 15 residues. The DNA for the CDR3 is TGCGCCAGCAGCTTGGACGGACAGGGTCCCTACGAGCAGTACTTC. It translates to CASSLDGQGPYEQYF.

The gene calls are TRBV10-1 and TRBJ1-3, with D unclear. There are 11 residues in the CDR3. V dropped 5 bases and J dropped 3 bases, with 2 bases sitting between them. Germline V gene lookup returns CDR1 WNHNN and CDR2 SYGVQD (reference sequence). In DNA form, the CDR3 reads TGCGCCAGCAGTTTTGGAAACACCATATATTTT. Protein: CASSFGNTIYF.

The chain is built from TRBV2 and TRBJ1-1; D might be TRBD1 (5 bases). The V gene's germline CDR1 is SNHLY and CDR2 FYNNEI. V was cut by 6 bases and J by 4 bases, with 6 bases left in between. This CDR3 has 11 amino acids. CDR3 protein: CASRRGTEAFF. The CDR3 DNA reads TGTGCCAGCAGAAGGGGCACTGAAGCTTTCTTT.

The sample holds one count of this clone. The chain is built from TRBV19 and TRBJ1-5; D remains ambiguous. This CDR3 has 13 amino acids. Between the trimmed V and J ends, which lost 3 bases and 6 bases, there was a span of 9 bases. Germline CDR1 reads LNHDA; CDR2 reads SQIVND (reference sequence). The DNA of the CDR3 is TGTGCCAGTAGTATTGGCAGCGGTCAGCCCCAGCATTTT. Translating it yields CASSIGSGQPQHF.

The gene calls are TRBV4-3 and TRBJ1-6; 7 bases align to TRBD1. With V trimmed by 1 base and J by 8 bases, 2 bases remained unmatched. This CDR3 is built from 14 residues. CDR1 is LGHNA and CDR2 is YSLEER in the germline V gene. The CDR3 coding sequence is TGCGCCAGCAGCCAAGGACAGGGCTATTCACCCCTCCACTTT. Translated: CASSQGQGYSPLHF.

The V gene is TRBV5-1, the J gene TRBJ2-2; no reliable D call. CDR1 is SGHRS and CDR2 is YFSETQ in the germline V gene. Trimming pared 2 bases from V and 7 bases from J, leaving 12 bases between. The CDR3 length is 14 residues. CDR3 loop: CASSFGRWDGELFF. The DNA of the CDR3 is TGCGCCAGCAGCTTCGGACGCTGGGACGGGGAGCTGTTTTTT.

This clone occurred once. The chain joins TRBV5-8 to TRBJ2-5; 10 bases agree with TRBD1. The trim removed 0 bases at V and 5 bases at J, leaving 4 bases unmatched. The CDR3 runs to 15 residues. Germline CDR1 reads SGHTS; CDR2 reads YDEGEE. The CDR3 region is CASSLGQGASETQYF. The CDR3 nucleotides read TGTGCCAGCAGCTTGGGACAGGGGGCTTCGGAGACCCAGTACTTC.

This chain links TRBV7-2 with TRBJ2-2, with TRBD1 as a possible D gene (6 bases). Germline values: CDR1 SGHTA, CDR2 FQGNSA. This CDR3 has 14 amino acids. The germline V and J ends were trimmed by 3 bases and 3 bases, with 8 bases remaining between them. The CDR3 DNA reads as TGTGCCAGCAGCTTCTACAGGGACACCGGGGAGCTGTTTTTT. It translates to CASSFYRDTGELFF. The variable domain in full, completed from reference TRBV7-2 and TRBJ2-2, reads GAGVSQSPSNKVTEKGKDVELRCDPISGHTALYWYRQSLGQGLEFLIYFQGNSAPDKSGLPSDRFSAERTGGSVSTLTIQRTQQEDSAVYLCASSFYRDTGELFFGEGSRLTVL.

This clone appeared a few times. The gene calls are TRBV20-1 and TRBJ1-5; the D gene is possibly TRBD1 (5 bases). The CDR3 contains 10 residues. Germline V CDR1 and CDR2: DFQATT, SNEGSKA (reference sequence). V was shortened by 7 bases and J by 6 bases, with 7 bases between the two germline ends. CDR3 in DNA: TGCAGTGTGGGGGGTCAGCCCCAGCATTTT. This sequence encodes CSVGGQPQHF.

The V call is TRBV2, the J call TRBJ1-4; weak D call: TRBD1 (6 bases). The germline V gene encodes CDR1 SNHLY and CDR2 FYNNEI. Trimming removed 3 bases at V and 6 bases at J, with 8 bases between. This CDR3 contains 13 residues. The CDR3 DNA sequence: TGTGCCAGCAGTGATAGGGGGGATGAAAAACTGTTTTTT. It yields the protein CASSDRGDEKLFF.

This sequence joins TRBV7-2 and TRBJ1-2; D is uncertain. Germline V gene lookup returns CDR1 SGHTA and CDR2 FQGNSA. The germline V and J ends were trimmed by 2 bases and 7 bases, with 5 bases remaining between them. The length of the CDR3 is 11 residues. This CDR3 reads CASSLSAGYTF. For the CDR3, the DNA is TGTGCCAGCAGCTTATCAGCTGGCTACACCTTC.

The rearrangement links TRBV25-1 to TRBJ2-4; TRBD1 aligns across 10 bases. V gave up 2 bases and J gave up 9 bases; unmatched junction bases: 7. CDR1 is MGHDK, CDR2 SYGVNS, per germline. The CDR3 consists of 15 residues. The CDR3 region has the DNA TGTGCCAGCAGTGAAACGAGGACAGGGGGGACCATTCAGTACTTC. As protein: CASSETRTGGTIQYF.